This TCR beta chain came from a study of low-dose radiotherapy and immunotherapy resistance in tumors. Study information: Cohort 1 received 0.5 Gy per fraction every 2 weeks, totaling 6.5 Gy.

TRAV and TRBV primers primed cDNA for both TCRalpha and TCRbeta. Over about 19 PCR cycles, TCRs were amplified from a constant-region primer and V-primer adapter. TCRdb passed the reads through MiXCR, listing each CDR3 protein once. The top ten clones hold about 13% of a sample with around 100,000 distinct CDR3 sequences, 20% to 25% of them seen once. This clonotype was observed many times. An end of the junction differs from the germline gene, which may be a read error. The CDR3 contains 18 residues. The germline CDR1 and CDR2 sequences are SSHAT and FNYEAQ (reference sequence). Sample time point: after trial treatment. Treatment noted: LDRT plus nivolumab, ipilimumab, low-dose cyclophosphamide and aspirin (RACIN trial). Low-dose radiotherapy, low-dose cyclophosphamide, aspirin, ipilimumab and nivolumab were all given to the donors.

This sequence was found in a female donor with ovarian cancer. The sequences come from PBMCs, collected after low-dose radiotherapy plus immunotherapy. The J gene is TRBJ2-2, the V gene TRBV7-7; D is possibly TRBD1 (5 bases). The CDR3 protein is CASSLVAGSAVNTGELFF. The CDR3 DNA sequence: TGTGCTAGCAGCTTAGTCGCAGGGTCGGCGGTGAACACCGGGGAGCTGTTTTTT.